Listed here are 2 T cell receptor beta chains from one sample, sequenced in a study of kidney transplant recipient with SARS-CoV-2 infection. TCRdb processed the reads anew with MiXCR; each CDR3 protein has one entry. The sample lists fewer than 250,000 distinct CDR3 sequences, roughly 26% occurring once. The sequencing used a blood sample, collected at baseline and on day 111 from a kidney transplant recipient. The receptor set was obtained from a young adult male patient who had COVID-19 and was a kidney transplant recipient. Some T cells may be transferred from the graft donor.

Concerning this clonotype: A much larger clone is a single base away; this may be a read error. The CDR3 loop is CASSRRPPISFSETRYF. The CDR3 DNA follows: TGTGCCAGCAGCAGGCGGCCTCCCATTTCTTTCTCTGAGACCCGGTACTTC. This rearrangement joins TRBV3-1 to TRBJ2-7, with no clear D. V shed 5 bases and J shed 12 bases, with 32 bases lying between them. Germline V gene lookup returns CDR1 LGHDT and CDR2 YNNKEL (reference sequence). This CDR3 spans 17 amino acids.

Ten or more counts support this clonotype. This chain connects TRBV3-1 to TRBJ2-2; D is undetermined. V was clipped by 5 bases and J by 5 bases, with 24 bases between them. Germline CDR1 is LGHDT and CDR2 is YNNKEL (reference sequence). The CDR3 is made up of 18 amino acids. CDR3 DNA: TGTGCCAGCAGCAGTCCAAATCCCATTTCAGGCTTGACCGGGGAGCTGTTTTTT. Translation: CASSSPNPISGLTGELFF. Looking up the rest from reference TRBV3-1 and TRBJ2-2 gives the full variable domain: DTAVSQTPKYLVTQMGNDKSIKCEQNLGHDTMYWYKQDSKKFLKIMFSYNNKELIINETVPNRFSPKSPDKAHLNLHINSLELGDSAVYFCASSSPNPISGLTGELFFGEGSRLTVL.